Listed below are T cell receptor beta chains from one sample, sequenced in a study of T cell responses to AZD1222 COVID-19 vaccine. Repertoires were generated with immunoSEQ multiplex PCR, while TCRdb's copy carries only in-frame clones and drops some. The table lists 180,000 or so clones, 90% to 95% of them singletons, with under 2% in the top ten. The material sequenced was peripheral blood, taken 28 days after the second AZD1222 dose. The receptor set was obtained from an adult who received the AZD1222 COVID-19 vaccine. The CDR3 runs from the conserved cysteine through the conserved F or W. The D gene is left open where the match is weak. Clone size appears in some rows only: once, few, many, or a class for an expanded clone.

v_gene	j_gene	abundance	d_gene	len	CDR3aa
TRBV27	TRBJ2-1	.	.	13	CAAGATAYNEQFF
TRBV11-3	TRBJ2-7	.	TRBD2	13	CASSSAPGLIQYF
TRBV19	TRBJ2-5	.	TRBD2	15	CASTGIAGARETQYF
TRBV18	TRBJ1-1	.	.	14	CASSDTREGTEAFF
TRBV12-3/TRBV12-4	TRBJ2-3	.	.	13	CASEGLNTDTQYF
TRBV7-3	TRBJ1-2	.	.	13	CASSHNGGGGYTF
TRBV2	TRBJ1-5	.	TRBD1	14	CASRGTAADQPQHF
TRBV6-5	TRBJ2-1	.	.	13	CASSYGGRNEQFF
TRBV29-1	TRBJ1-1	.	.	10	CSVGATEAFF
TRBV4-2	TRBJ1-6	.	.	16	CASSQGSRGSQSPLHF
TRBV6-4	TRBJ2-2	.	TRBD1	16	CASALGQGADTGELFF
TRBV14	TRBJ2-5	once	.	13	CASRRGGQETQYF
TRBV2	TRBJ1-3	once	.	13	CASRASPGNTIYF
TRBV5-6	TRBJ1-5	.	.	17	CASSRYLGRDFNQPQHF
TRBV30	TRBJ1-5	.	.	13	CALNEGGDLPQHF
TRBV27	TRBJ1-4	.	.	18	CASSFLPGGSVENEKLFF
TRBV12-5	TRBJ2-7	.	.	14	CASGFSGSSYEQYF
TRBV7-2	TRBJ1-6	.	TRBD1	15	CASSLLGQFNSPLHF
TRBV7-9	TRBJ2-7	.	TRBD2	14	CASSRLAGTYEQYF
TRBV13	TRBJ2-7	.	.	17	CASSLGALRADSYEQYF
TRBV3-1/TRBV3-2	TRBJ1-2	.	.	12	CASSQWGYGYTF
TRBV4-2	TRBJ1-3	.	.	16	CASSPVDESSGNTIYF
TRBV11-3	TRBJ2-5	.	.	13	CASSLGRVETQYF
TRBV7-8	TRBJ2-5	.	TRBD2	16	CASSPVASGYQETQYF
TRBV14	TRBJ2-1	once	TRBD2	17	CASSQESRLAGRYEQFF
TRBV11-2	TRBJ1-1	.	.	15	CASSYQGRLNTEAFF
TRBV5-4	TRBJ2-7	.	TRBD2	15	CASSLAGLATDEQYF
TRBV5-6	TRBJ2-5	.	.	15	CASSLRTVFQETQYF
TRBV25-1	TRBJ2-7	few	TRBD1	15	CASSESGTGGIVQYF
TRBV30	TRBJ1-2	.	TRBD1	16	CAWSTGTGLKGYGYTF
TRBV19	TRBJ1-6	.	TRBD1	16	CASSSKRTGGNSPLHF
TRBV5-4	TRBJ2-1	.	TRBD1	16	CASSSQPGQGNNEQFF
TRBV20-1	TRBJ2-7	.	.	15	CSASHPGQSSYEQYF
TRBV7-9	TRBJ2-7	.	.	14	CASSLRGNSYEQYF
TRBV18	TRBJ1-2	.	.	15	CASSPQREQNYGYTF
TRBV25-1	TRBJ1-5	.	.	15	CASSESGAGNQPQHF
TRBV29-1	TRBJ2-3	.	TRBD2	14	CSVVAGGPADTQYF
TRBV29-1	TRBJ2-7	.	.	13	CSVARGTSYEQYF
TRBV29-1	TRBJ1-3	.	TRBD1	13	CSVGDRVGDTIYF
TRBV18	TRBJ2-7	.	TRBD1	15	CASSGTGGVSYEQYF
TRBV5-6	TRBJ2-1	.	.	14	CASTLYPGSHEQFF
TRBV5-5	TRBJ1-5	.	.	17	CASSLGPGLGSNQPQHF
TRBV7-3	TRBJ2-3	.	.	15	CASSFAGLLTDTQYF
TRBV19	TRBJ2-5	.	.	14	CASSIDPGRETQYF
TRBV4-1	TRBJ2-5	.	.	14	CASSQPAREETQYF
TRBV20-1	TRBJ1-4	.	.	11	CSAPIGEKLFF
TRBV5-4	TRBJ2-3	.	.	15	CASSLDGVNSDTQYF
TRBV7-3	TRBJ2-1	.	.	14	CASSSRLGGTEQFF
TRBV5-4	TRBJ2-1	medium-sized	TRBD2	16	CASSLGTSGNYNEQFF
TRBV7-9	TRBJ1-1	.	.	13	CASSPTATTEAFF
TRBV27	TRBJ1-6	.	.	14	CASSPPTRDSPLHF
TRBV5-1	TRBJ1-5	.	.	15	CASSLYPGSNQPQHF
TRBV7-3	TRBJ2-3	.	TRBD2	16	CASSQGLAGSTDTQYF
TRBV7-3	TRBJ2-7	.	TRBD2	16	CASSLKLAGISYEQYF
TRBV29-1	TRBJ2-1	.	TRBD2	14	CSVLKRESYNEQFF
TRBV15	TRBJ2-1	.	TRBD2	16	CATSRDLAGGLNEQFF
TRBV5-1	TRBJ1-1	.	.	14	CASKKGERNTEAFF
TRBV6-5	TRBJ1-5	.	TRBD1	13	CASKVDRDQPQHF
TRBV7-9	TRBJ2-7	.	.	12	CASSTPRGEQYF